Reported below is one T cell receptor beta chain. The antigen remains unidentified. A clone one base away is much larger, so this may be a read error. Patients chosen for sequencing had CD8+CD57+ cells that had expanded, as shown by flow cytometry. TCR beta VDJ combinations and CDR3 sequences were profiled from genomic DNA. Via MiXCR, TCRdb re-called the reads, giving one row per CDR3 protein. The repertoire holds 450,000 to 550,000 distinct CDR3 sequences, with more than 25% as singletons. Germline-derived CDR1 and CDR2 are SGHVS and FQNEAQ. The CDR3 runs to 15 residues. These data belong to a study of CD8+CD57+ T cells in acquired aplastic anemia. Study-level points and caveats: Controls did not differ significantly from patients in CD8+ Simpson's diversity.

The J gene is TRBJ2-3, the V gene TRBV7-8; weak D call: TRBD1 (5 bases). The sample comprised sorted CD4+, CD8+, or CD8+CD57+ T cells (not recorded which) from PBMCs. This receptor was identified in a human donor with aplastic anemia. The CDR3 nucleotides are TGTGCCAGCAGCTTGGGTCCAGGGCCCACAGGTACGCAGTATTTT. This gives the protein CASSLGPGPTGTQYF.